This TCR beta chain was sequenced during a study of HIV-infected patients and healthy controls. Germline V CDR1 and CDR2: MGHDK, SYGVNS. The CDR3 runs 11 residues. V gave up 1 base and J gave up 8 bases, with 5 bases separating them. TCRdb reanalysed the 5' RACE reads using MiXCR and keeps one entry per CDR3 protein. There are 15,000 to 20,000 distinct CDR3 sequences in the sample; 16% occur only once, and less than 30% lies in the top ten. The receptor comes from a human donor in good health. This chain connects TRBV25-1 to TRBJ1-1; D gene uncertain. Sequencing was carried out using CD8+ T cells from blood. The CDR3: CASSEFTEAFF. For the CDR3, the DNA is TGTGCCAGCAGTGAATTCACCGAAGCTTTCTTT.